Listed here are 12 T cell receptor beta chains from one sample, sequenced in a study of blood T cell repertoires in COVID-19. The method was immunoSEQ multiplex PCR; TCRdb's version includes in-frame clones alone and lacks a portion of them. This table holds hundreds of thousands of clones, approximately 90% found once. The sequenced sample was peripheral blood. The receptors were sampled from a woman in her 50s with active or convalescent COVID-19.

The chain couples TRBV28 to TRBJ1-3, with D hard to call. With 8 bases removed from V and 0 bases from J, the gap between germline ends came to 8 bases. The V gene's germline CDR1 is MDHEN and CDR2 SYDVKM. The CDR3 has 13 residues. Here the CDR3 DNA reads TGTGCCAGCCAACGCTACTCTGGAAACACCATATATTTT. As protein: CASQRYSGNTIYF.

The CDR3 spells CAIRPGQDNSPLHF. CDR3 sequence (DNA): TGTGCCATCAGACCGGGACAGGATAATTCACCCCTCCACTTT. The rearrangement uses TRBV10-3 and TRBJ1-6; 8 nucleotides match TRBD1. Germline V CDR1 and CDR2: ENHRY, SYGVKD. V was pared by 6 bases and J by 5 bases, with 3 bases of the junction left unmatched. This CDR3 is 14 amino acids long.

The gene calls are TRBV18 and TRBJ1-1; 8 nucleotides agree with TRBD1. CDR1 is KGHSH and CDR2 is LQKENI in the germline V gene. Unmatched junction bases numbered 7, after V lost 6 bases and J lost 1 base. CDR3 length: 15 amino acids. The CDR3 sequence is CASSFLQGGNTEAFF. The CDR3 DNA is TGTGCCAGCTCCTTCCTACAGGGGGGGAACACTGAAGCTTTCTTT.

The chain recombines TRBV12-5 with TRBJ1-1; D gene unclear. Germline values: CDR1 LGHNT, CDR2 FRNRAP. V was cut by 6 bases and J by 3 bases, with 11 bases left in between. CDR3 length equals 13 residues. The CDR3 sequence: CASGGRGDTEAFF. CDR3 DNA sequence: TGTGCTAGTGGAGGCCGGGGTGACACTGAAGCTTTCTTT.

V and J are TRBV12-5 and TRBJ2-1, with 7 bases lining up with TRBD1. Germline V CDR1 and CDR2: LGHNT, FRNRAP. The CDR3 is made up of 19 amino acids. The ends lost 4 bases at V and 0 bases at J; junction bases unmatched: 15. CDR3 DNA sequence: TGTGCTAGTGGTTCGGGTAAGGGGGCTTCAGCAAGCTCCTACAATGAGCAGTTCTTC. This codes for CASGSGKGASASSYNEQFF.

The chain links TRBV19 to TRBJ1-2, with unresolved D. V lost 3 bases and J lost 5, with 7 bases in between. CDR3 length: 12 amino acids. Germline V CDR1 and CDR2: LNHDA, SQIVND (reference sequence). The DNA of the CDR3 is TGTGCCAGTAGTATCCCGACATATGGCTACACCTTC. Translated, it gives CASSIPTYGYTF. Using reference TRBV19 and TRBJ1-2 for the parts outside the CDR3, the full variable domain is DGGITQSPKYLFRKEGQNVTLSCEQNLNHDAMYWYRQDPGQGLRLIYYSQIVNDFQKGDIAEGYSVSREKKESFPLTVTSAQKNPTAFYLCASSIPTYGYTFGSGTRLTVV.

This chain links TRBV15 with TRBJ2-3; 11 bases match TRBD2. Germline V lookup: CDR1 LNHNV, CDR2 YYDKDF (reference sequence). This CDR3 region has 15 residues. V shed 4 bases, J shed 4 bases, and the junction held 4 bases outside the gene matches. Here the CDR3 reads CATSTTSGGSDTQYF. The CDR3 DNA is TGTGCCACCAGCACAACTAGCGGGGGATCAGATACGCAGTATTTT.

The chain joins TRBV27 to TRBJ2-7; 8 bases are a match to TRBD1. Germline V CDR1 and CDR2: MNHEY, SMNVEV (reference sequence). The CDR3 totals 14 residues. J lost 2 bases, V lost 6 bases, and 6 bases had no gene match. The CDR3 loop reads CASSQGARTYEQYF. The CDR3 DNA reads as TGTGCCAGCAGCCAGGGGGCGAGAACCTACGAGCAGTACTTC.

The DNA of the CDR3 is TGTGCCAGCTCACCAAGGGCCTCTTCGTTCGGGGCTAATGAAAAACTGTTTTTT. Amino acids: CASSPRASSFGANEKLFF. The chain carries TRBV18 and TRBJ1-4; no clear D. The germline gives CDR1 KGHSH, CDR2 LQKENI. Trimming stripped 2 bases from V and 3 bases from J, with 19 bases between. This CDR3 has 18 residues. Filled out from reference TRBV18 and TRBJ1-4, the complete variable domain reads NAGVMQNPRHLVRRRGQEARLRCSPMKGHSHVYWYRQLPEEGLKFMVYLQKENIIDESGMPKERFSAEFPKEGPSILRIQQVVRGDSAAYFCASSPRASSFGANEKLFFGSGTQLSVL.

The chain has TRBV7-9 and TRBJ1-2; 9 nucleotides match TRBD1. V was clipped by 1 base and J by 6 bases; unmatched bases: 3. The CDR3 is 14 amino acids. Germline CDR1 SEHNR, CDR2 FQNEAQ (reference sequence). CDR3 coding DNA: TGTGCCAGCAGCTTAGGACAGGGGGTAGATGGCTACACCTTC. The encoded protein is CASSLGQGVDGYTF.

V usage is TRBV29-1 and J usage is TRBJ2-7; D remains unclear. V lost 0 bases to trimming and J lost 2 bases, with 14 bases between them. The CDR3 sequence is 15 residues long. Germline CDR1 and CDR2: SQVTM and ANQGSEA. The CDR3 is CSVEDYSRSAYEQYF. The CDR3 DNA is TGCAGCGTTGAAGATTACTCCCGGAGTGCCTACGAGCAGTACTTC.

CDR3 sequence (DNA): TGTGCCTGGAGTTCTGGGACTAGCGGGGGTGATGAGCAGTTCTTC. Its translation is CAWSSGTSGGDEQFF. The rearrangement links TRBV30 to TRBJ2-1, with 14 bases lining up with TRBD2. The V gene end was trimmed by 2 bases and the J gene end by 8 bases; junction bases not matched to a gene: 5. This CDR3 has 15 residues. CDR1 is GTSNPN and CDR2 is SVGIG in the germline V gene (reference sequence).